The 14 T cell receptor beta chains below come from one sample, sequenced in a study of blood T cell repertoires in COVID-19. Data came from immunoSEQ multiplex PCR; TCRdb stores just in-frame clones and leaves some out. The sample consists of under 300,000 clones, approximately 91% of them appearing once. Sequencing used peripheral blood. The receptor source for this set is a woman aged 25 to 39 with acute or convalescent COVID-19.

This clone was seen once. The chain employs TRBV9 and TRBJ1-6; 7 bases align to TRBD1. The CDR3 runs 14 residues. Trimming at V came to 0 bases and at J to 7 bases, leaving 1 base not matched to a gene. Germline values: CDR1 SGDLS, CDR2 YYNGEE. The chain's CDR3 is CASSVAGQNSPLHF. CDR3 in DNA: TGTGCCAGCAGCGTAGCGGGACAGAATTCACCCCTCCACTTT.

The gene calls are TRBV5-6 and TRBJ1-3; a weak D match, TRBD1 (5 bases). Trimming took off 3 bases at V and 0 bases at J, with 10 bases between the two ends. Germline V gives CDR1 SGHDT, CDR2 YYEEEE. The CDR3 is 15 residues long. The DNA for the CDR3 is TGTGCCAGCAGCTCACAGGCAAACTCTGGAAACACCATATATTTT. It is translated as CASSSQANSGNTIYF. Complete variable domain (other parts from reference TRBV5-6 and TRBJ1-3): DAGVTQSPTHLIKTRGQQVTLRCSPKSGHDTVSWYQQALGQGPQFIFQYYEEEERQRGNFPDRFSGHQFPNYSSELNVNALLLGDSALYLCASSSQANSGNTIYFGEGSWLTVV.

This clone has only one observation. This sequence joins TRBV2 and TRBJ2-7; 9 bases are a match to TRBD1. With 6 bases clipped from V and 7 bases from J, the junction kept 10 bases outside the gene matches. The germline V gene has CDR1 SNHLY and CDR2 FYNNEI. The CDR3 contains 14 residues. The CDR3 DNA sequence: TGTGCCAGCAGGGGAAACAGGGGGCCTTGGGAGCAGTACTTC. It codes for CASRGNRGPWEQYF. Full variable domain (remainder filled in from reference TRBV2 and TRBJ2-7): EPEVTQTPSHQVTQMGQEVILRCVPISNHLYFYWYRQILGQKVEFLVSFYNNEISEKSEIFDDQFSVERPDGSNFTLKIRSTKLEDSAMYFCASRGNRGPWEQYFGPGTRLTVT.

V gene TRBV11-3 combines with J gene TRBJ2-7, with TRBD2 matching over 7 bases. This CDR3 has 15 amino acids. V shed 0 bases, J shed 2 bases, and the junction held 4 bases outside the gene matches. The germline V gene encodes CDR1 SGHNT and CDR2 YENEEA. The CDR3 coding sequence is TGTGCCAGCAGCTTAGAGGCGGGAGACACCTACGAGCAGTACTTC. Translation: CASSLEAGDTYEQYF.

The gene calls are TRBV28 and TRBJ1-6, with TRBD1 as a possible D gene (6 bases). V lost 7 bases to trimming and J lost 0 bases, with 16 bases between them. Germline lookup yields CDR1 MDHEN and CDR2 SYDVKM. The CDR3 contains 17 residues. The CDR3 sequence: CASTPAGASSYNSPLHF. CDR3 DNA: TGTGCCAGCACGCCTGCGGGGGCGAGCTCCTATAATTCACCCCTCCACTTT.

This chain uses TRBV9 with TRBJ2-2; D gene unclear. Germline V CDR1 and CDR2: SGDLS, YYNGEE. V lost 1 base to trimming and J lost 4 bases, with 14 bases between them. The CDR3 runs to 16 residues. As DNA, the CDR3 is TGTGCCAGCAGCGTAATCCCTAGTAGAGGCACCGGGGAGCTGTTTTTT. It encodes CASSVIPSRGTGELFF. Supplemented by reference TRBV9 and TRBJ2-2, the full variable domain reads DSGVTQTPKHLITATGQRVTLRCSPRSGDLSVYWYQQSLDQGLQFLIQYYNGEERAKGNILERFSAQQFPDLHSELNLSSLELGDSALYFCASSVIPSRGTGELFFGEGSRLTVL.

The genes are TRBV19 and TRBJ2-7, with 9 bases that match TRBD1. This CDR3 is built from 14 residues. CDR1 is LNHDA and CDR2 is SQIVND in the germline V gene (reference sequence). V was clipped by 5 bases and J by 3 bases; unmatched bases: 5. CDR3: CASSPTGGVYEQYF. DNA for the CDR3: TGTGCCAGTAGTCCGACAGGGGGAGTCTACGAGCAGTACTTC.

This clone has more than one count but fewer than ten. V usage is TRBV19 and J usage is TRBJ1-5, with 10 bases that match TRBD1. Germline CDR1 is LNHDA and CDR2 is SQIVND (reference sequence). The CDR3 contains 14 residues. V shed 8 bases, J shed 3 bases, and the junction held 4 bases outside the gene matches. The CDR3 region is CASQTGGSNQPQHF. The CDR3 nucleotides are TGTGCCAGTCAGACAGGGGGCTCCAATCAGCCCCAGCATTTT.

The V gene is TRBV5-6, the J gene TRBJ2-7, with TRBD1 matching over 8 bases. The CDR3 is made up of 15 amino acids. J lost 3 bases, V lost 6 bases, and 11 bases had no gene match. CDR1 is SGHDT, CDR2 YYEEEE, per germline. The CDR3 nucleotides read TGTGCCAGCAACAGACTCCGGGACAGGCGCTACGAGCAGTACTTC. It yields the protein CASNRLRDRRYEQYF.

CDR3 sequence: CASSYSRLDGNQETQYF. The CDR3 DNA sequence: TGTGCCAGCAGTTACTCCCGACTAGACGGGAACCAAGAGACCCAGTACTTC. This rearrangement joins TRBV6-2 or TRBV6-3 to TRBJ2-5; a possible D gene is TRBD2 (6 bases). Trimming pared 0 bases from V and 0 bases from J, leaving 14 bases between. Germline V gene lookup returns CDR1 MNHEY and CDR2 SVGEGT. The length of the CDR3 is 17 residues.

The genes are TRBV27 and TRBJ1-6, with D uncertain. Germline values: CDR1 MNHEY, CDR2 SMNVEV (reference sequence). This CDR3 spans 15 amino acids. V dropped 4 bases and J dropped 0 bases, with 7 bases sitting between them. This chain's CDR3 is CASSWASSYNSPLHF. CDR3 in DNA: TGTGCCAGCAGTTGGGCAAGCTCCTATAATTCACCCCTCCACTTT.

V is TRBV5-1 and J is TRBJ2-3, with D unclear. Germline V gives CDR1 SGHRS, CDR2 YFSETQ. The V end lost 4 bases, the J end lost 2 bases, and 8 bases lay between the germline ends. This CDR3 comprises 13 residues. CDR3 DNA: TGCGCCAGCAGCGACTCCCTCACAGATACGCAGTATTTT. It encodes CASSDSLTDTQYF. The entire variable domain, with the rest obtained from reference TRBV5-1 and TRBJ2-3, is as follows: KAGVTQTPRYLIKTRGQQVTLSCSPISGHRSVSWYQQTPGQGLQFLFEYFSETQRNKGNFPGRFSGRQFSNSRSEMNVSTLELGDSALYLCASSDSLTDTQYFGPGTRLTVL.

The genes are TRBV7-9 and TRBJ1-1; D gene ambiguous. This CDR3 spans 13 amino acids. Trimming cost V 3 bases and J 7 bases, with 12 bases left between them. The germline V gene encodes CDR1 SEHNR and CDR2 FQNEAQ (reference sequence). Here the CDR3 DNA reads TGTGCCAGCAGCTTGGAGGGAGGTCATGAAGCTTTCTTT. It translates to CASSLEGGHEAFF.

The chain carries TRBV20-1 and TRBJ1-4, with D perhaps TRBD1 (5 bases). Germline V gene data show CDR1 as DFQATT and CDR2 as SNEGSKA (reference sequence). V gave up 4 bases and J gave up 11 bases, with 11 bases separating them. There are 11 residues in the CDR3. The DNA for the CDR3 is TGCAGTGCTACTGGGGGGGGGAAACTGTTTTTT. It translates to CSATGGGKLFF.